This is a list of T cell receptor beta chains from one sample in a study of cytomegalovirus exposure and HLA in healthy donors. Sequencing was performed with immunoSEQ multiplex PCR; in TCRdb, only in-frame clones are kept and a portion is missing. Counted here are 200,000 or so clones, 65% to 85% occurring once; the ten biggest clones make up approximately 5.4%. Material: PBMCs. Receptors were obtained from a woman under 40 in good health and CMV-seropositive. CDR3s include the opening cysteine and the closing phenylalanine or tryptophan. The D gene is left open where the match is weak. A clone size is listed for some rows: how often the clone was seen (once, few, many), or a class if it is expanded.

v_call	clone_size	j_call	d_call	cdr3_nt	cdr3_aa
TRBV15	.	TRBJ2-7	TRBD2	TGTGCCACCAGCAGAGGAATTGCGGGAGACGGTGGGTACGAGCAGTACTTC	CATSRGIAGDGGYEQYF
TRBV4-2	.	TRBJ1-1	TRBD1	TGTGCCAGCAGCCAAGATGAGACAGGGGCTGGTGAAGCTTTCTTT	CASSQDETGAGEAFF
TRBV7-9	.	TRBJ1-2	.	TGTGCCAGCAGCTTAGGGTTGATGGAGAATGGCTACACCTTC	CASSLGLMENGYTF
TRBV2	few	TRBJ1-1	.	TGTGCCTCATACAGGGTTCACACTGAAGCTTTCTTT	CASYRVHTEAFF
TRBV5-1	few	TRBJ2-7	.	TGCGCCAGCAGCCCGGGGATTTACGAGCAGTACTTC	CASSPGIYEQYF
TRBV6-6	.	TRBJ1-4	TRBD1	TGTGCCAGCAGTTACCCCATAGGACAGGGGGAAAAACTGTTTTTT	CASSYPIGQGEKLFF
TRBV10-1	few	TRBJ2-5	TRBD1	TGCGCCAGCAGCCCCGGGACAGGGGGAGAGACCCAGTACTTC	CASSPGTGGETQYF
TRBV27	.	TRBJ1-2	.	TGTGCCAGCAGCGACGGGGGACTCAACTATGGCTACACCTTC	CASSDGGLNYGYTF
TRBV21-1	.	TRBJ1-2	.	TGTGCCAGCAGCAAGGGATGCGAGGGCCCCCGTGGCTACACCTTC	CASSKGCEGPRGYTF
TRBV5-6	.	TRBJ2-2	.	TGTGCCAGCAGCTTGCGAGGGAATCCTTCCGGGGAGCTGTTTTTT	CASSLRGNPSGELFF
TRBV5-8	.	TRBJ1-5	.	TGTGCCAGCACGGGCGGGATTAGCAATCAGCCCCAGCATTTT	CASTGGISNQPQHF
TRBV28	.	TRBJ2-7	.	TGTGCCAGCAGTCAACCCGGACTCAGCTCCTACGAGCAGTACTTC	CASSQPGLSSYEQYF
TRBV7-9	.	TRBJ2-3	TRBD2	TGTGCCAGCAGCTTAGCGCTAGCGGGGAGCACAGATACGCAGTATTTT	CASSLALAGSTDTQYF
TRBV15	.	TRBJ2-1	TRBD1	TGTGCCACCAGCGACACAGGGGCAAATGAGCAGTTCTTC	CATSDTGANEQFF
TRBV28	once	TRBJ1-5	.	TGTGCCAGCAGTTTGTTATCAGGGAATCAGCCCCAGCATTTT	CASSLLSGNQPQHF
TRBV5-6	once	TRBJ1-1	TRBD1	TGTGCCAGCAGCTCGGACCCAGGGGGCACTGAAGCTTTCTTT	CASSSDPGGTEAFF
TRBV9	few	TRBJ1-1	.	TGTGCCAGCAGCCTTAACGGGGGGAACACTGAAGCTTTCTTT	CASSLNGGNTEAFF
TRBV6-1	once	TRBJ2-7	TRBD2	TGTGCCAGCAGAGGAGCGGGAGACTACGAGCAGTACTTC	CASRGAGDYEQYF
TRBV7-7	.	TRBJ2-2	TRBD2	TGTGCTAGCAGCTCCGGTTTCGGGGGGGCCAGCGGGGAGCTGTTTTTT	CASSSGFGGASGELFF
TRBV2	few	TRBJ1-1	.	TGTGCCAGCAGTGAAGCGCAAATCGCAGGGAACACTGAAGCTTTCTTT	CASSEAQIAGNTEAFF
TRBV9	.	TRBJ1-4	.	TGTGCCAGCAGCGTCCCCGGGGGGGTTCTGTTTTTT	CASSVPGGVLFF
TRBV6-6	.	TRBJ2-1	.	TGTGCCAGCAGTTACTCCCCGACAAATGAGCAGTTCTTC	CASSYSPTNEQFF
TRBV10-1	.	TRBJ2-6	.	TGCGCCAGCAGTGAGTCTTCAGGGGTCGGGTCTGGGGCCAACGTCCTGACTTTC	CASSESSGVGSGANVLTF
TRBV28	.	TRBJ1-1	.	TGTGCCAGCGGCTCCTTTGAAGCTTTCTTT	CASGSFEAFF
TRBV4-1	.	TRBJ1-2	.	TGCGCCAGCAGCCAAGATCACACCAGGCCCGTGGACTATGGCTACACCTTC	CASSQDHTRPVDYGYTF